Listed here is a single TCR beta chain. Which antigen it targets is not known. Base qualities are not recorded, but no much larger clone differs from it by a single base. The CDR3, from cysteine to phenylalanine, totals 16 residues. The only DNA kept is the CDR3, 48 bases in frame from the first base. V lost 1 base and J lost 5 bases, and the count of bases not matched to a germline gene is 5. In the germline V gene, CDR1 corresponds to SGHNT and CDR2 to YENEEA. The data stem from a study of CD8+ T cells in alopecia areata listed by TCRdb under 2018. Broadly, across the study: Treated patients were enrolled in an open-label pilot trial of oral tofacitinib at 5 to 10 mg twice daily for moderate-to-severe alopecia areata. Amplification of TCRbeta CDR3 regions was done by immunoSEQ multiplex PCR using 35 Vbeta forward primers and 13 Jbeta reverse primers. In humans, TCRbeta sequencing was performed on scalp tissue and on sorted CD4+ and CD8+ peripheral blood T cells from healthy controls and from patients with patchy or totalis/universalis alopecia areata. In both human patients and the C3H/HeJ mouse model, the study applied high-throughput TCRbeta sequencing to look at T cell clonal expansion in alopecia areata. Scalp clonality was compared across normal scalp (n=4), patchy alopecia areata scalp (n=8), and alopecia totalis/universalis scalp (n=8). Patients stayed on tofacitinib for 6 to 18 months and then had 6 months of follow-up off drug so that delayed response and recurrence could be assessed. RNA was extracted with the PAXgene miRNA kit for fixed scalp, the miRNeasy kit for PBMCs, and the RNeasy kit for mouse skin. Tofacitinib-treated patients had biopsies at baseline and at 4 and 24 weeks of treatment, with a later scalp biopsy in several patients.

Library construction relied on the immunoSEQ multiplex PCR assay. RNA was extracted from all samples and reverse transcribed into cDNA as template for TCR sequencing. First-strand cDNA was synthesized using SuperScript III with a 2:1 mix of oligo-dT and random hexamers. Amplification bias was assessed with a synthetic immune receptor repertoire, and residual bias was removed computationally. The study's processing was this. Raw reads were preprocessed to remove errors, and CDR3 was defined according to IMGT conventions as the region from the conserved cysteine to phenylalanine. Clonality was computed by normalizing Shannon entropy by log2 of the number of productive unique TCRs and subtracting the result from 1. Scalp TCRbeta sequences were cross-referenced with sorted blood CD4 and CD8 repertoires so that the CD4 or CD8 identity of scalp clones could be inferred. TCRdb stores this immuneACCESS table with in-frame sequences only. Part of the clones is absent; in the studies checked, under half of the shortfall reflects unresolved V genes, and no reason is known for the rest. V, J and clone size are those of that table, while D and trimming were read from the DNA. The sample contains a few hundred thousand clones, under 80% of them found a single time. The ten biggest clones cover 1% to 1.5% of the sample.

The paper's findings and limits, for the study overall: Unlike mouse skin, where gammadelta T cells dominate, normal human skin contains resident alphabeta T cells that get sequenced too, which complicates analysis of the scalp TCR repertoire. Compared with normal scalp, lesional scalp, particularly in alopecia totalis/universalis, had higher clonality and more expanded CD8+ clones, which suggests antigenic drive. Shared TCR sequences between patients were less evident than in mice, which may be partly attributable to HLA diversity in the patient population.

The sample's time point, from its label and the paper: baseline before oral tofacitinib. Lesional scalp punch biopsies and peripheral blood were collected from alopecia areata patients. After PBMCs were isolated by density centrifugation and stained for CD3, CD4 and CD8, a FACSAria was used to sort CD4+ and CD8+ T cells. Sample: CD4+ T cells sorted from blood, taken at week 0. This clonotype originated in a human donor with alopecia areata. This receptor chain uses TRBV11-3 and TRBJ2-3; TRBD2 fits 11 bases in the junction. The encoded CDR3 is CASSLAGLAAGDTQYF. In nucleotides, the sequence is TGTGCCAGCAGCTTAGCGGGACTAGCGGCCGGAGATACGCAGTATTTT.